The clone carrying this T cell receptor (beta chain) was found a few times. Its antigen remains unidentified. The germline CDR1 and CDR2 sequences are MNHEY and SVGEGT. The trim removed 2 bases at V and 11 bases at J, leaving 10 bases unmatched. The CDR3 sequence is 14 residues long. TCRdb reprocessed the 5' RACE reads with MiXCR, giving one entry per CDR3 protein. The data hold 240,000 or so distinct CDR3 sequences, with roughly a tenth observed a single time. These data originate in a study of identical twins. Findings and caveats of the study: Out-of-frame alpha sequences common to twins exhibited a surplus of low generation probability. Insertions ran lower in abundant cord blood beta clonotypes, though not in memory repertoires. Rather than following the same donors, the conclusions depended on cross-sectional statistical analysis. Less excess twin sharing appeared in beta out-of-frame sequences.

Sequencing was carried out using memory T cells sorted from blood. The sequence derives from a man aged 45-60 years in good health. The chain recombines TRBV6-2 or TRBV6-3 with TRBJ1-1; TRBD1 aligns across 8 bases. The CDR3 DNA is TGTGCCAGCAGTTACCTACAGGGGGTATCGGCTGCTTTCTTT. It codes for CASSYLQGVSAAFF.